The sequence of this T cell receptor (beta chain) was determined in a study of cytomegalovirus exposure and HLA in healthy donors. This CDR3 is built from 14 residues. V lost 0 bases, J lost 4 bases, and 10 bases lay in between. In germline, CDR1 is SGHTA, CDR2 FQGNSA. Use of 60 Vbeta and 13 Jbeta primers characterized the PCR. Profiling relied on immunoSEQ multiplex PCR, and the TCRdb table lists in-frame clones only, not all of them. The top ten hold around 1.7% of the sample, which has over 50,000 clones, around 85% seen once. The sequence was collected from a man aged 35 to 55 in good health and CMV-seronegative. The chain combines TRBV7-2 with TRBJ2-7, with a tentative D call TRBD2 (6 bases). Sequenced sample: PBMCs. The CDR3 spells CASSLALGGYEQYF. CDR3 bases: TGTGCCAGCAGCTTAGCGCTTGGGGGGTACGAGCAGTACTTC.